The clone carrying this TCR beta chain has more than one count but fewer than ten. This sample was taken from a study of identical twins. Per the germline V gene, CDR1 is SEHNR and CDR2 is FQNEAQ (reference sequence). With 1 base removed from V and 12 bases from J, the gap between germline ends came to 10 bases. The CDR3 is made up of 11 amino acids. Via MiXCR, TCRdb re-called the 5' RACE reads, giving one row per CDR3 protein. This table holds 500,000 to 600,000 distinct CDR3 sequences, 22% found once. The same sample was also studied in work on T cells expressing NK-cell markers. From that paper: Among the experiments, several used an anti-gamma-delta TCR antibody to restrict sorting to alpha-beta TCR T cells.

The V gene is TRBV7-9, the J gene TRBJ2-7; D gene unclear. This TCR was sampled from a woman younger than 35 in good health. The specimen sequenced was CD4+ T cells sorted from blood. This CDR3 is CASSLEDLGYF. CDR3 coding DNA: TGTGCCAGCAGCTTAGAAGACCTGGGGTACTTC. Complete variable domain (other parts from reference TRBV7-9 and TRBJ2-7): DTGVSQNPRHKITKRGQNVTFRCDPISEHNRLYWYRQTLGQGPEFLTYFQNEAQLEKSRLLSDRFSAERPKGSFSTLEIQRTEQGDSAMYLCASSLEDLGYFGPGTRLTVT.